The 27 T cell receptor beta chains below all came from one sample that was sequenced in a study of T cell repertoires in cytomegalovirus infection. These receptors' antigens are unknown. TCRdb reprocessed the reads with MiXCR, giving one entry per CDR3 protein. This sample has 600,000 to 700,000 distinct CDR3 sequences, with 30% to 35% found just once. The sequences come from cultured PBMCs, collected from culture after CMV antigen stimulation. The receptors were gathered from a human donor in good health (CMV status not recorded). Some clones in this sample may be carry-over from other donors' samples.

As for this clonotype: A junction boundary mismatches the germline segment, possibly from a read error. This chain uses TRBV6-2 or TRBV6-3 with TRBJ2-4; 7 bases agree with TRBD1. From germline, CDR1 is MNHEY and CDR2 SVGEGT. The CDR3 is made up of 13 amino acids. CDR3 sequence (DNA): TGTGCCAGCAGTTCGTACCCCGGGGACAGAGTTCACTTC. This gives the protein CASSSYPGDRVHF.

The rearrangement links TRBV6-8 to TRBJ2-3; weak D call: TRBD2 (6 bases). The CDR3 contains 14 residues. V lost 5 bases, J lost 5 bases, and 14 bases lay in between. The germline gives CDR1 MNHGY, CDR2 SAAAGT. CDR3 coding DNA: TGTGCCAGCAGTCCCAGGACTACCGAAGATACGCAGTATTTT. Translating it yields CASSPRTTEDTQYF.

V is TRBV19 and J is TRBJ1-5, with D perhaps TRBD1 (6 bases). Trimming removed 5 bases from V and 0 bases from J, with 17 bases in between. CDR1 and CDR2 from the germline V gene are LNHDA and SQIVND (reference sequence). This CDR3 is built from 17 residues. CDR3 residues: CASSPSGTRISNQPQHF. Written as DNA, the CDR3 is TGTGCCAGTAGTCCGTCCGGGACAAGGATTAGCAATCAGCCCCAGCATTTT.

V usage is TRBV7-6 and J usage is TRBJ1-6, with D perhaps matching TRBD1 (6 bases). Trimming shortened V by 6 bases and J by 9 bases, and 18 bases separated the two germline ends. CDR1 is SGHVS and CDR2 is FNYEAQ in the germline V gene. The CDR3 length is 15 residues. CDR3 region: CASRAKGGAGSPLHF. In DNA, the CDR3 is TGTGCCAGCAGAGCAAAGGGGGGGGCAGGTTCACCCCTCCACTTT. Full variable domain (remainder filled in from reference TRBV7-6 and TRBJ1-6): GAGVSQSPRYKVTKRGQDVALRCDPISGHVSLYWYRQALGQGPEFLTYFNYEAQQDKSGLPNDRFSAERPEGSISTLTIQRTEQRDSAMYRCASRAKGGAGSPLHFGNGTRLTVT.

This clonotype was detected only a few times. The J gene is TRBJ2-7, the V gene TRBV6-1, with 10 bases lining up with TRBD1. With V trimmed by 10 bases and J by 3 bases, 6 bases remained unmatched. CDR1 and CDR2 from the germline V gene are MNHNS and SASEGT. The CDR3 has 13 amino acids. The CDR3 here is CANGQGEGYEQYF. For the CDR3, the DNA is TGTGCCAACGGACAGGGGGAGGGCTACGAGCAGTACTTC.

V gene TRBV20-1 combines with J gene TRBJ2-3; weak D call: TRBD2 (5 bases). The length of the CDR3 is 15 residues. V lost 3 bases, J lost 6 bases, and 19 bases lay in between. Germline CDR1 reads DFQATT; CDR2 reads SNEGSKA (reference sequence). The CDR3 is CSASSARGPGDTQYF. Written as DNA, the CDR3 is TGCAGTGCTAGCTCGGCCCGGGGTCCGGGGGATACGCAGTATTTT.

This clonotype was observed a handful of times. The rearrangement links TRBV5-4 to TRBJ2-1; TRBD2 aligns across 11 bases. Germline trimming cut 4 bases from V and 7 bases from J; bases unmatched to any gene: 7. Germline CDR1 SGHNT, CDR2 YYREEE (reference sequence). CDR3 size: 15 residues. The CDR3 sequence is CASSRTSGSGNEQFF. CDR3 DNA sequence: TGTGCCAGCAGCCGAACTAGCGGGAGTGGAAATGAGCAGTTCTTC.

This clonotype has only one observation. The rearrangement uses TRBV5-4 and TRBJ2-3; 7 positions match TRBD1. Germline V lookup: CDR1 SGHNT, CDR2 YYREEE (reference sequence). This CDR3 contains 17 residues. The junction had 11 bases not matched to a gene; V was cut back by 4 bases and J by 0 bases. CDR3 DNA sequence: TGTGCCAGCAGCCCCGGGACAGACGGTTTAAGCACAGATACGCAGTATTTT. It codes for CASSPGTDGLSTDTQYF. The full variable domain, in which reference TRBV5-4 and TRBJ2-3 provide the parts outside the CDR3, is ETGVTQSPTHLIKTRGQQVTLRCSSQSGHNTVSWYQQALGQGPQFIFQYYREEENGRGNFPPRFSGLQFPNYSSELNVNALELDDSALYLCASSPGTDGLSTDTQYFGPGTRLTVL.

This clonotype was counted at least ten times. This chain uses TRBV7-4 with TRBJ1-5; TRBD1 matches at 7 bases. The CDR3 runs 17 residues. Germline V CDR1 and CDR2: SGHVT, SQSDAQ. V shed 2 bases, J shed 8 bases, and the junction held 15 bases outside the gene matches. The CDR3 sequence: CASSLYAPAGGLKPQHF. The CDR3 DNA is TGTGCCAGCAGCTTATACGCCCCAGCAGGGGGGTTGAAGCCCCAGCATTTT.

This clonotype was recorded at least ten times. The V call is TRBV7-9, the J call TRBJ1-1; D is unclear. Germline V gives CDR1 SEHNR, CDR2 FQNEAQ (reference sequence). There are 15 residues in the CDR3. The V end was cut by 1 base, the J end by 5 bases, with 14 bases between. The CDR3 sequence is CASSLEASGLTEAFF. The DNA of the CDR3 is TGTGCCAGCAGCTTAGAGGCCAGTGGGCTTACTGAAGCTTTCTTT.

V gene TRBV12-3 or TRBV12-4 combines with J gene TRBJ1-1; D is unclear. The CDR3 totals 12 residues. Deletions cut 7 bases from V and 7 bases from J, with 13 bases between. The CDR3 bases are TGTGCCAGCACCTATCGCGAAGATGAAGCTTTCTTT. Translated, it gives CASTYREDEAFF.

This chain connects TRBV7-9 to TRBJ1-2; 10 nucleotides match TRBD1. Losses at the gene ends were 5 bases for V and 7 bases for J; bases not matched to a gene: 4. CDR1 is SEHNR, CDR2 FQNEAQ, per germline (reference sequence). This CDR3 has 13 amino acids. The CDR3: CASSTRTGGGYTF. The DNA of the CDR3 is TGTGCCAGCAGCACCCGGACAGGGGGTGGCTACACCTTC.

The CDR3 DNA sequence: TGTGCCAGCAGGAAAATTGGTGGATGGCCCCAGCATTTT. This encodes CASRKIGGWPQHF. This chain links TRBV2 with TRBJ1-5; D not resolved. The germline V gene encodes CDR1 SNHLY and CDR2 FYNNEI. The CDR3 runs to 13 residues. V was pared by 6 bases and J by 9 bases, with 15 bases between.

The rearrangement links TRBV18 to TRBJ2-3; TRBD2 agrees at 13 bases. CDR3 length: 17 residues. J gave up 4 bases and V 0 bases, and 4 bases lay outside the gene matches. Germline V gene data show CDR1 as KGHSH and CDR2 as LQKENI. CDR3 bases: TGTGCCAGCTCACCACCCGGACTAGCGGGAGCGGCAGATACGCAGTATTTT. It yields the protein CASSPPGLAGAADTQYF.

This chain links TRBV10-3 with TRBJ2-5, with 7 bases identical to TRBD1. Germline values: CDR1 ENHRY, CDR2 SYGVKD. The trim removed 7 bases at V and 3 bases at J, leaving 5 bases unmatched. CDR3 length: 13 residues. In DNA, the CDR3 is TGTGCCATCACGCCCGGACAGGAAGAGACCCAGTACTTC. Its protein product is CAITPGQEETQYF.

This clonotype has only a few counts. The chain uses TRBV7-9 and TRBJ2-7; no reliable D call. V lost 5 bases and J lost 5, with 7 bases in between. The CDR3 runs to 11 residues. Germline V gene lookup returns CDR1 SEHNR and CDR2 FQNEAQ (reference sequence). For the CDR3, the DNA is TGTGCCAGCAGCCCGTTGAACGAGCAGTACTTC. This sequence encodes CASSPLNEQYF.

This clonotype was recorded at least ten times. The chain couples TRBV6-1 to TRBJ2-3, with TRBD2 identical over 12 bases. CDR1 and CDR2 from the germline V gene are MNHNS and SASEGT. CDR3 length: 16 residues. The V segment lost 5 bases and the J segment 5 bases; nucleotides outside the gene matches: 8. The CDR3 sequence: CASSTQTSGGGDTQYF. As DNA, the CDR3 is TGTGCCAGCAGTACCCAGACTAGCGGGGGAGGAGATACGCAGTATTTT.

The gene calls are TRBV19 and TRBJ2-7; 7 nucleotides match TRBD1. CDR3 length equals 13 residues. CDR1 and CDR2 from the germline V gene are LNHDA and SQIVND (reference sequence). V lost 7 bases to trimming and J lost 0 bases; unmatched junction nucleotides: 3. The CDR3 DNA reads TGTGCCAGTACAGGGGGTCCCTCCTACGAGCAGTACTTC. Residues: CASTGGPSYEQYF.

This clonotype occurred a few times. The chain links TRBV5-4 to TRBJ2-3; possible D gene TRBD2, 7 bases. The CDR3 spans 14 residues. V dropped 6 bases and J dropped 6 bases, with 17 bases sitting between them. CDR1 is SGHNT and CDR2 is YYREEE in the germline V gene (reference sequence). CDR3 DNA sequence: TGTGCCAGCAATAAGGGGGGGGGAGACGATACGCAGTATTTT. Protein product: CASNKGGGDDTQYF.

There are many counts of this clonotype. The chain employs TRBV7-6 and TRBJ1-4; 8 bases map to TRBD1. Unmatched junction bases numbered 6, after V lost 7 bases and J lost 5 bases. The CDR3 consists of 14 residues. Germline V CDR1 and CDR2: SGHVS, FNYEAQ. CDR3 amino acids: CASTHRGVNEKLFF. The CDR3 nucleotides read TGTGCCAGCACCCACAGGGGGGTGAATGAAAAACTGTTTTTT.

The chain links TRBV6-8 to TRBJ1-3; the D is unclear. V lost 6 bases and J lost 2, with 11 bases in between. CDR3 size: 14 residues. Germline CDR1 and CDR2: MNHGY and SAAAGT. CDR3 sequence reads: CASSQLSPGNTIYF. CDR3 nucleotide sequence: TGTGCCAGCAGCCAACTATCCCCTGGAAACACCATATATTTT.

The chain carries TRBV7-2 and TRBJ2-1; D remains ambiguous. CDR1 and CDR2 (germline): SGHTA, FQGNSA. This CDR3 is built from 12 residues. Trimming stripped 5 bases from V and 7 bases from J, with 9 bases between. CDR3 loop: CASSRRANEQFF. In nucleotides, the CDR3 is TGTGCCAGCAGCCGTCGAGCGAATGAGCAGTTCTTC. The full variable domain, rest sourced from reference TRBV7-2 and TRBJ2-1, is GAGVSQSPSNKVTEKGKDVELRCDPISGHTALYWYRQSLGQGLEFLIYFQGNSAPDKSGLPSDRFSAERTGGSVSTLTIQRTQQEDSAVYLCASSRRANEQFFGPGTRLTVL.

This clonotype was observed a handful of times. In DNA, the CDR3 is TGTGCCAGCAGCCACAGGACTTCCCAAGAGACCCAGTACTTC. As protein: CASSHRTSQETQYF. This sequence joins TRBV7-9 and TRBJ2-5; TRBD1 or TRBD2 may be the D gene (5 bases each). V lost 5 bases to trimming and J lost 1 base, with 11 bases between them. This CDR3 contains 14 residues. Germline assignment: CDR1 SEHNR and CDR2 FQNEAQ (reference sequence).

This clonotype was observed a handful of times. This rearrangement joins TRBV12-3 or TRBV12-4 to TRBJ1-5; TRBD1 agrees at 7 bases. Germline trimming cut 3 bases from V and 0 bases from J; bases unmatched to any gene: 5. CDR3 length: 16 residues. The CDR3 DNA follows: TGTGCCAGCAGTTTTGGTAACAGGGGTAGCAATCAGCCCCAGCATTTT. Amino acids: CASSFGNRGSNQPQHF.

There are many counts of this clonotype. The chain recombines TRBV11-1 with TRBJ1-5, with D uncertain. V lost 3 bases, J lost 5 bases, and 14 bases lay in between. Germline V gives CDR1 SGHAT, CDR2 FQDESV (reference sequence). The CDR3 contains 15 residues. The chain's CDR3 is CASSFGPGQDQPQHF. CDR3 nucleotides: TGTGCCAGCAGCTTCGGACCCGGGCAGGATCAGCCCCAGCATTTT.

The chain recombines TRBV7-9 with TRBJ2-3; 8 positions match TRBD2. The germline V gene encodes CDR1 SEHNR and CDR2 FQNEAQ (reference sequence). With V trimmed by 3 bases and J by 0 bases, 14 bases remained unmatched. The CDR3 runs to 19 residues. The CDR3 protein is CASSFRTSGPAPSTDTQYF. The DNA for the CDR3 is TGTGCCAGCAGCTTTCGTACTAGCGGACCCGCCCCTAGCACAGATACGCAGTATTTT.

This clonotype was seen a handful of times. The chain is built from TRBV2 and TRBJ2-5; 9 bases are shared with TRBD2. V was pared by 3 bases and J by 5 bases, with 10 bases of the junction left unmatched. The germline gives CDR1 SNHLY, CDR2 FYNNEI. The CDR3 is made up of 16 amino acids. The CDR3, as DNA: TGTGCCAGCAGTGACGCGCGGGGGGGCTTCGGGGAGACCCAGTACTTC. Protein product: CASSDARGGFGETQYF.